The source of this TCR beta chain is a study of blood T cell repertoires in COVID-19. About this clone: Other DNA sequences within the sample encode an identical CDR3.

Study processing details: It was from reference gene primer amplification that nucleated cell counts were estimated. The repertoire was sequenced with immunoSEQ multiplex PCR; TCRdb's copy has only in-frame clones and lacks some. The V and J calls and clone size were taken over from that table, and D and trimming were inferred from the DNA. This table has 150,000 to 200,000 clones, about three quarters appearing once. The germline gives CDR1 SGHDN, CDR2 FVKESK. CDR3 length: 13 residues. Trimming cost V 3 bases and J 2 bases, with 7 bases left between them. The origin of this receptor is a woman older than 75 with active or convalescent COVID-19. The material sequenced was peripheral blood. This chain connects TRBV14 to TRBJ1-2; tentative D call: TRBD1 (6 bases). The CDR3 region is CASSQGQNYGYTF. The DNA for the CDR3 is TGTGCCAGCAGCCAGGGACAAAACTATGGCTACACCTTC.